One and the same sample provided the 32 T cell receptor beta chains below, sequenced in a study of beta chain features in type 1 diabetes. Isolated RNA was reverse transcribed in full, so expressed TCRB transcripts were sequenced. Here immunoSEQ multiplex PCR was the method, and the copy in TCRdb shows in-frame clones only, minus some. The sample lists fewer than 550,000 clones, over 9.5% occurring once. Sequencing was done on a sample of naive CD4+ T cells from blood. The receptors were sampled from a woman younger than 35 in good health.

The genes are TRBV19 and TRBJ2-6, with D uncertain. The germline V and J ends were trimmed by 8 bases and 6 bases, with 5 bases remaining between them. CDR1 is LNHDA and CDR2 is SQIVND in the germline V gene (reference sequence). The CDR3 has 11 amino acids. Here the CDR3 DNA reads TGTGCCAGTTATCAGGCCAACGTCCTGACTTTC. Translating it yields CASYQANVLTF.

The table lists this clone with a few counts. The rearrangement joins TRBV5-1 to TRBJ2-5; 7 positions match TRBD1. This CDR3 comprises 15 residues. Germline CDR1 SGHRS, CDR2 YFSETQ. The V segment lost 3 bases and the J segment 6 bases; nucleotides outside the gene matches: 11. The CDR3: CASSWETGLMKTQYF. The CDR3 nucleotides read TGCGCCAGCAGCTGGGAGACAGGGTTAATGAAGACCCAGTACTTC.

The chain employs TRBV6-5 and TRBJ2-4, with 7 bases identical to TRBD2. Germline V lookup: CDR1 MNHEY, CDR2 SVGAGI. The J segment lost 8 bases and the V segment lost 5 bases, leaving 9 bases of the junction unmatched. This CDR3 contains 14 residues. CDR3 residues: CASSPGTTTDIQYF. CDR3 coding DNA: TGTGCCAGCAGTCCCGGGACTACCACAGACATTCAGTACTTC.

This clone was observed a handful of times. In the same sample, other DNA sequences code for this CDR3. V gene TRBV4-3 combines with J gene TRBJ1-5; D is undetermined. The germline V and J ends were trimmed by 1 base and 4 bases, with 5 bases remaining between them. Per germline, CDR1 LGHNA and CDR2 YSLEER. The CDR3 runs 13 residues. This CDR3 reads CASSQGGNQPQHF. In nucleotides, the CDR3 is TGCGCCAGCAGCCAAGGGGGTAATCAGCCCCAGCATTTT.

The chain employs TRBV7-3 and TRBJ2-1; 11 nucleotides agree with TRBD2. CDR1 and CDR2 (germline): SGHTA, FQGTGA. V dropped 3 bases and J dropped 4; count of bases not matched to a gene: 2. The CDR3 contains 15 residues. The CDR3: CASSFGLAGYNEQFF. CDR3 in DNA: TGTGCCAGCAGCTTCGGACTAGCGGGTTACAATGAGCAGTTCTTC.

The CDR3 nucleotides read TGTGCCAGTACCGAGGGACACCGATACAATGAGCAGTTCTTC. Amino acid sequence: CASTEGHRYNEQFF. The rearrangement uses TRBV19 and TRBJ2-1; TRBD1 might be the D (6 bases). The CDR3 spans 14 residues. The germline V gene encodes CDR1 LNHDA and CDR2 SQIVND (reference sequence). The V end was cut by 7 bases, the J end by 4 bases, with 14 bases between.

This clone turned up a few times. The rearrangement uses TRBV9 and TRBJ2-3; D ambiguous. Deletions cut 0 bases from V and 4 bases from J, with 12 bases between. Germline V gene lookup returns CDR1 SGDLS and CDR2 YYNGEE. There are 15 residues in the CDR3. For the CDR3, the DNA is TGTGCCAGCAGCGTAGTTACCTTGCTCCCAGATACGCAGTATTTT. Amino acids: CASSVVTLLPDTQYF.

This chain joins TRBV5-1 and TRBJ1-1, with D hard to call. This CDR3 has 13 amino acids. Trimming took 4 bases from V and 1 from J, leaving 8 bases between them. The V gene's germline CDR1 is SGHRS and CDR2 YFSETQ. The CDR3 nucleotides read TGCGCCAGCAGCACGGATCCGAACACTGAAGCTTTCTTT. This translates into CASSTDPNTEAFF.

DNA of the CDR3: TGTGCCAGCAGTCCCTCCCGGAATAGCGGGAGATGGATGAGCTCCTACAATGAGCAGTTCTTC. It yields the protein CASSPSRNSGRWMSSYNEQFF. J is TRBJ2-1 and V is TRBV27, with 9 bases aligning to TRBD2. This CDR3 is 21 amino acids long. Germline V gene lookup returns CDR1 MNHEY and CDR2 SMNVEV (reference sequence). The V gene end was trimmed by 5 bases and the J gene end by 0 bases; junction bases not matched to a gene: 20.

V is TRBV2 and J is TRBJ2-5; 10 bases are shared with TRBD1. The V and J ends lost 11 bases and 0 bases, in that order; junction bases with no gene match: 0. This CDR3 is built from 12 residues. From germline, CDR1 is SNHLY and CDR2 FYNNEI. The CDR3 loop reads CAGTGDQETQYF. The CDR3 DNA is TGTGCCGGGACAGGGGACCAAGAGACCCAGTACTTC.

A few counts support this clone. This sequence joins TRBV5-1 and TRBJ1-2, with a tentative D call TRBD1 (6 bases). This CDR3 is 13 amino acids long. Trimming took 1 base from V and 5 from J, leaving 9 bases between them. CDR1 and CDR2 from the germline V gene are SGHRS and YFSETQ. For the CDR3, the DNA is TGCGCCAGCAGCTTGAGTCAGGGGTATGGCTACACCTTC. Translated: CASSLSQGYGYTF.

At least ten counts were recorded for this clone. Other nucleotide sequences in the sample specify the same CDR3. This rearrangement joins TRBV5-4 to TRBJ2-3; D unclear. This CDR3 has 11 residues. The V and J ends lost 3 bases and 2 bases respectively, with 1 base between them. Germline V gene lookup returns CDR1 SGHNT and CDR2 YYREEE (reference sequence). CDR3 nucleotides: TGTGCCAGCAGCTCCACAGATACGCAGTATTTT. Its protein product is CASSSTDTQYF.

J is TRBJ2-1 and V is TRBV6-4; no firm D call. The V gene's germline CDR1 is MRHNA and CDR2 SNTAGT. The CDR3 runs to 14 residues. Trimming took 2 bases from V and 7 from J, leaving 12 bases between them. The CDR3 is CASSDDLITNEQFF. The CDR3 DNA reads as TGTGCCAGCAGTGACGACCTTATTACTAATGAGCAGTTCTTC.

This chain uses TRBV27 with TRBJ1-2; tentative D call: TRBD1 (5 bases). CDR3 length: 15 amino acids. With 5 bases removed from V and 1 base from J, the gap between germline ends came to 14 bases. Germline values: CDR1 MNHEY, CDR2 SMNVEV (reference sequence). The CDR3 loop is CASSAWTRGNYGYTF. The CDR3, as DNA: TGTGCCAGCAGTGCCTGGACACGGGGTAACTATGGCTACACCTTC.

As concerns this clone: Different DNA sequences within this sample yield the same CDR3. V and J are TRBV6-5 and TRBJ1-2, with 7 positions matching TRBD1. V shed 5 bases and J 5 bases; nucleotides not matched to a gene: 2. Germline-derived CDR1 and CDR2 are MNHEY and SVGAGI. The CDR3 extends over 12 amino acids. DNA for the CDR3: TGTGCCAGCAGTAGACAGGGATATGGCTACACCTTC. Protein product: CASSRQGYGYTF.

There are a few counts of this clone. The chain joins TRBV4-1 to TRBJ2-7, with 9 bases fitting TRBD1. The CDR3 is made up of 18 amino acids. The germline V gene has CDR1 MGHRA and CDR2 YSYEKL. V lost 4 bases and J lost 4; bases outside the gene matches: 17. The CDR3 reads CASSPAILGQGRRYEQYV. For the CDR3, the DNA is TGCGCCAGCAGCCCAGCAATACTCGGACAGGGGAGACGATACGAGCAGTACGTC.

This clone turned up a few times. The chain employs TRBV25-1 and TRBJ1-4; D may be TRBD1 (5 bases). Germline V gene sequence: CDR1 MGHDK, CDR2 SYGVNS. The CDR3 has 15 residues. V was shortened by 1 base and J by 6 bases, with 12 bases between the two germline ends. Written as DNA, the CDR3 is TGTGCCAGCAGTGAATTGGCGGGGGTGGATGAAAAACTGTTTTTT. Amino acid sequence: CASSELAGVDEKLFF.

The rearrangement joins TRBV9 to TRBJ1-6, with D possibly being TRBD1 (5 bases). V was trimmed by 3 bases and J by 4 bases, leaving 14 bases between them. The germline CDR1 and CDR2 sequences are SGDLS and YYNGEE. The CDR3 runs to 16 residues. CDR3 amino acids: CASSDSGGSYNSPLHF. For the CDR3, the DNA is TGTGCCAGCAGCGACAGCGGGGGATCTTATAATTCACCCCTCCACTTT.

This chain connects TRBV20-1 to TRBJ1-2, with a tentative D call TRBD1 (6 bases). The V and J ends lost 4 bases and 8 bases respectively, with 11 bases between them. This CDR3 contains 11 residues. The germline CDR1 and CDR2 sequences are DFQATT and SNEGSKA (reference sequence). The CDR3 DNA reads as TGCAGTGCTACGACAGGCACGGGCTACACCTTC. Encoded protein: CSATTGTGYTF.

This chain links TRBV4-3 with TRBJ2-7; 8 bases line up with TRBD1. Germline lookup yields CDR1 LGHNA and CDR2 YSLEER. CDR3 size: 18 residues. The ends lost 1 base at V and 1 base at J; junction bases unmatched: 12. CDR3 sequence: CASSQGVGSDRASYEQYF. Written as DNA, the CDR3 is TGCGCCAGCAGCCAAGGAGTAGGGTCGGACAGGGCATCCTACGAGCAGTACTTC.

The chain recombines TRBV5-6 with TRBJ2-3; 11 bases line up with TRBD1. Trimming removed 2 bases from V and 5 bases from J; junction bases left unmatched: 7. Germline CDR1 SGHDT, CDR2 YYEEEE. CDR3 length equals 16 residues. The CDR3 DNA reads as TGTGCCAGCAGCTTCGGGACAGGGGGGCCGGGAGATACGCAGTATTTT. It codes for CASSFGTGGPGDTQYF. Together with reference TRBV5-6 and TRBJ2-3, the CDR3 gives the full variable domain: DAGVTQSPTHLIKTRGQQVTLRCSPKSGHDTVSWYQQALGQGPQFIFQYYEEEERQRGNFPDRFSGHQFPNYSSELNVNALLLGDSALYLCASSFGTGGPGDTQYFGPGTRLTVL.

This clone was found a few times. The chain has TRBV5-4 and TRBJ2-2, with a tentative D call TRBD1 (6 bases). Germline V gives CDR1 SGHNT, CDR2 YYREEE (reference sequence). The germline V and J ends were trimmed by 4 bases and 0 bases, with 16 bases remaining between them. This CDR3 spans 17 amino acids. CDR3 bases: TGTGCCAGCAGCACTGGGACGAGGGGGACGAACACCGGGGAGCTGTTTTTT. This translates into CASSTGTRGTNTGELFF.

The chain's CDR3 is CASSIRTLAQETQYF. The CDR3 nucleotides read TGTGCCAGTAGTATCCGGACTCTCGCACAAGAGACCCAGTACTTC. The chain couples TRBV19 to TRBJ2-5; the D gene is possibly TRBD2 (5 bases). V shed 3 bases and J shed 2 bases, with 13 bases lying between them. Germline V gives CDR1 LNHDA, CDR2 SQIVND (reference sequence). The length of the CDR3 is 15 residues. The full variable domain, rest sourced from reference TRBV19 and TRBJ2-5, is DGGITQSPKYLFRKEGQNVTLSCEQNLNHDAMYWYRQDPGQGLRLIYYSQIVNDFQKGDIAEGYSVSREKKESFPLTVTSAQKNPTAFYLCASSIRTLAQETQYFGPGTRLLVL.

The CDR3, as DNA: TGTGCCAGCTCAACGACAGGGAACACTGAAGCTTTCTTT. This codes for CASSTTGNTEAFF. The V call is TRBV18, the J call TRBJ1-1, with a possible D match to TRBD1 (6 bases). CDR1 KGHSH and CDR2 LQKENI come from the germline V gene. The CDR3 length is 13 residues. Deletions cut 5 bases from V and 1 base from J, with 8 bases between.

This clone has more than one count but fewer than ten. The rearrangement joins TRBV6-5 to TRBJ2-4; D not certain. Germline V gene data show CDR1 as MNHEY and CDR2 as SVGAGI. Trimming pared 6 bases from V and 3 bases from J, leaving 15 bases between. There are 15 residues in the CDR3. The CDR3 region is CASSPLLNLKNIQYF. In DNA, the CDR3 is TGTGCCAGCAGCCCCCTTCTGAACCTCAAAAACATTCAGTACTTC.

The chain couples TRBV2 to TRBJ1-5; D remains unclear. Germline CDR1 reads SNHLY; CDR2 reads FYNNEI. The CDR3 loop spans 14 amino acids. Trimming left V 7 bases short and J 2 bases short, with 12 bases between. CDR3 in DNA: TGTGCCAGCACCCTAATCACGGGCAATCAGCCCCAGCATTTT. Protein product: CASTLITGNQPQHF.

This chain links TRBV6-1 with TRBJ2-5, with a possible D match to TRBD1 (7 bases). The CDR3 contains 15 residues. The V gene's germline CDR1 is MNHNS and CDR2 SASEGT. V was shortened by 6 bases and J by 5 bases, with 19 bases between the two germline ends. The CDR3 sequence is CASSRLTGAGETQYF. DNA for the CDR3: TGTGCCAGCAGCCGACTCACAGGGGCGGGGGAGACCCAGTACTTC.

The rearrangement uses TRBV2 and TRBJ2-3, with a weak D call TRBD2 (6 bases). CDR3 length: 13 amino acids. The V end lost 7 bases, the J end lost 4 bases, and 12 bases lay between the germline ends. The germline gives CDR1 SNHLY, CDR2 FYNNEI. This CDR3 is CASTRGAADTQYF. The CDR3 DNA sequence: TGTGCCAGCACTCGCGGGGCTGCAGATACGCAGTATTTT. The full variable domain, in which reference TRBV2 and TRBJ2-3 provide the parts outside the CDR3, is EPEVTQTPSHQVTQMGQEVILRCVPISNHLYFYWYRQILGQKVEFLVSFYNNEISEKSEIFDDQFSVERPDGSNFTLKIRSTKLEDSAMYFCASTRGAADTQYFGPGTRLTVL.

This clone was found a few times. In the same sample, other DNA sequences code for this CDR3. The CDR3 sequence is CSVGQDYGYTF. The CDR3 DNA sequence: TGCAGCGTTGGACAAGACTATGGCTACACCTTC. The chain links TRBV29-1 to TRBJ1-2, with D unresolved. V lost 4 bases and J 3 bases, leaving 6 bases between the germline ends. The germline gives CDR1 SQVTM, CDR2 ANQGSEA. The CDR3 totals 11 residues. The entire variable domain, with the rest obtained from reference TRBV29-1 and TRBJ1-2, is as follows: SAVISQKPSRDICQRGTSLTIQCQVDSQVTMMFWYRQQPGQSLTLIATANQGSEATYESGFVIDKFPISRPNLTFSTLTVSNMSPEDSSIYLCSVGQDYGYTFGSGTRLTVV.

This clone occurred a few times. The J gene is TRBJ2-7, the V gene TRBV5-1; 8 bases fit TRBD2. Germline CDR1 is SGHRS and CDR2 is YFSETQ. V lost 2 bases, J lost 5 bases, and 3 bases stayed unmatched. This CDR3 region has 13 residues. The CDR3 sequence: CASSFTSGDEQYF. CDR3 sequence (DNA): TGCGCCAGCAGCTTCACTAGCGGCGACGAGCAGTACTTC.

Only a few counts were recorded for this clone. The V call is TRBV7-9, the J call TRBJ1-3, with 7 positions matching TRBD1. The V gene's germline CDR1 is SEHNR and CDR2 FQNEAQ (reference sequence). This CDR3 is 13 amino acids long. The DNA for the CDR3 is TGTGCTTTACAGGGGATTAGTGGAAACACCATATATTTT. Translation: CALQGISGNTIYF.

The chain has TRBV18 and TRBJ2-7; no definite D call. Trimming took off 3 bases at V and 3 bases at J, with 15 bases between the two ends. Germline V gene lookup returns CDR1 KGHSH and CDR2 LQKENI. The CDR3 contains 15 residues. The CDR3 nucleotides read TGTGCCAGCTCACCGGGGTCCACTTTCAACTACGAGCAGTACGTC. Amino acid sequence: CASSPGSTFNYEQYV.